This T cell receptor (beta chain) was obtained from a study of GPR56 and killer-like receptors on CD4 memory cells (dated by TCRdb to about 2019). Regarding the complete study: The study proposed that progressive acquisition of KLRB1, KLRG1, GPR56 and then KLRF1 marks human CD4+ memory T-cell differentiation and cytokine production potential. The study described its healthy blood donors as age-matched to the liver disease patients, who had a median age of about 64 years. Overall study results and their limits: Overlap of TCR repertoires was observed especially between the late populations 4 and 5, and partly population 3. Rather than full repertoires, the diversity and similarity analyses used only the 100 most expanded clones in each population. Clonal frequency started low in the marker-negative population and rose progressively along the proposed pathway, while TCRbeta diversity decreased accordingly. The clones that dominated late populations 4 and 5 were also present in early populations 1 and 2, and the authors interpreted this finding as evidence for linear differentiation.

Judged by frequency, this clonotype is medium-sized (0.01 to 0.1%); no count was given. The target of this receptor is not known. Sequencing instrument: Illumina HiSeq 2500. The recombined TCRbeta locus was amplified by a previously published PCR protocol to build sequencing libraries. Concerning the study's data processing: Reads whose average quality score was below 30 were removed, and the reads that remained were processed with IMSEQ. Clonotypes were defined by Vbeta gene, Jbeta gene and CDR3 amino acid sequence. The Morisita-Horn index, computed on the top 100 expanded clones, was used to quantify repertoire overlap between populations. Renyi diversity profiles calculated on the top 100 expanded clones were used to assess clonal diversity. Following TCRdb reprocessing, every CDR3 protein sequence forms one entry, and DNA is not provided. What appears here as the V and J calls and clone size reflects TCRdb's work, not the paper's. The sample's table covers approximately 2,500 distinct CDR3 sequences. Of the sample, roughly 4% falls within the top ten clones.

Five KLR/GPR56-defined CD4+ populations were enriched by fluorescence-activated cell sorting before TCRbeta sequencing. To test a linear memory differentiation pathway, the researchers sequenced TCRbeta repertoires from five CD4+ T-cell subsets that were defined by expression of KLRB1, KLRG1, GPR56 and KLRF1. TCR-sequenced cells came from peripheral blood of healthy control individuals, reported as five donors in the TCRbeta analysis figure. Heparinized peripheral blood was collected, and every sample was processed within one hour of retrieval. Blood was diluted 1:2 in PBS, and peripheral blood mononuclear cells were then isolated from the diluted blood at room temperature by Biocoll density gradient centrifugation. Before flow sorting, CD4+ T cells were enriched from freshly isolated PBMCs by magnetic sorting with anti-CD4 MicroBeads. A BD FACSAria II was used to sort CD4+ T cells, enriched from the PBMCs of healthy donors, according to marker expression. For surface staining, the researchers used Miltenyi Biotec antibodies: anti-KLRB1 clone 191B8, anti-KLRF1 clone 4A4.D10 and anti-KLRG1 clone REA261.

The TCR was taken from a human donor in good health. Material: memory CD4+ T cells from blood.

The CDR3 region reads CASSLTSSTDTQYF. This chain is built from TRBV18 and TRBJ2-3. For CDR1 and CDR2, the germline V gene lists KGHSH and LQKENI. The cysteine opens and the phenylalanine closes a CDR3 of 14 amino acids. DNA for this receptor is not on file.